One T cell receptor beta chain is described in this entry. Its matching antigen is unknown. These data originate in a study of T cell clones after liver transplantation. The overall study: Immunosuppression withdrawal was tried within 2 years after liver transplantation in this trial. Graft-donor-reactive sequences were compared with third-party-reactive TCRbeta sequences from pre-transplant mixed lymphocyte reactions. TCRbeta sequencing after a pre-transplant mixed lymphocyte reaction identified graft-donor-reactive clones, later tracked in post-transplant blood. Study conclusions and caveats: Post-transplant, graft-donor-reactive CD4 TCRbeta sequences in blood dropped significantly in most of the 8 subjects.

Trimming shortened V by 7 bases and J by 1 base, and 10 bases separated the two germline ends. This CDR3 has 13 residues. The germline CDR1 and CDR2 sequences are ENHRY and SYGVKD. The protocol was immunoSEQ multiplex PCR, while the TCRdb copy is restricted to in-frame clones and leaves out a portion. In the table there are approximately 65,000 clones, 92% of which are singletons. The chain carries TRBV10-3 and TRBJ2-5; possible D gene TRBD2, 5 bases. The receptor comes from a human patient who received a liver transplant. The graft donor may be the source of some T cells. Here the sequenced sample was CD4+ T cells from blood, taken approximately 25 months after liver transplant. CDR3: CAIKLSGQETQYF. The CDR3 DNA follows: TGTGCCATCAAATTAAGCGGCCAAGAGACCCAGTACTTC.